In its sample, the clone carrying this T cell receptor beta chain was seen once. The V end was cut by 6 bases, the J end by 7 bases, with 13 bases between. The CDR3 length is 13 residues. Germline CDR1 is MGHRA and CDR2 is YSYEKL. These data belong to a study of blood T cell repertoires in COVID-19. Clones were read by immunoSEQ multiplex PCR, and TCRdb kept only the in-frame ones, dropping some. The sample lists 250,000 to 300,000 clones, approximately 89% occurring once. The V and J genes are TRBV4-1 and TRBJ2-1; the D gene is possibly TRBD2 (7 bases). The sequenced material came from PBMCs or T cells enriched from blood (not recorded which). The TCR comes from a woman aged 60 to 75 who had recovered from COVID-19. The DNA for the CDR3 is TGCGCCAGCAGGTTAGGGGGGGGGAATGAGCAGTTCTTC. Translated: CASRLGGGNEQFF.